The next 7 T cell receptor beta chains were all read from a single sample in a study of cytomegalovirus exposure and HLA in healthy donors. It was with 60 Vbeta and 13 Jbeta primers that the PCR ran. Generated by immunoSEQ multiplex PCR, the TCRdb table keeps only in-frame clones and is missing some. This sample carries roughly 140,000 clones, about 80% of them seen once, and the ten largest clones take approximately 2%. Sequencing was carried out using PBMCs. The receptors were gathered from a man in his thirties or forties in good health and CMV-seronegative.

The gene calls are TRBV5-1 and TRBJ1-2, with no clear D. Germline V gene data show CDR1 as SGHRS and CDR2 as YFSETQ. Trimming shortened V by 4 bases and J by 2 bases, and 21 bases separated the two germline ends. The CDR3 spans 17 residues. DNA of the CDR3: TGCGCCAGCAGCCCCTCCCGCGTGGGCAGAACAAACTATGGCTACACCTTC. Protein product: CASSPSRVGRTNYGYTF.

This rearrangement joins TRBV5-1 to TRBJ2-1; 13 bases fit TRBD2. Germline V gene lookup returns CDR1 SGHRS and CDR2 YFSETQ. The CDR3 runs 16 residues. With V trimmed by 4 bases and J by 9 bases, 10 bases remained unmatched. CDR3 nucleotides: TGCGCCAGCAGCCCCCTAGGACTAGCGGGAGTCGGTGAGCAGTTCTTC. Protein product: CASSPLGLAGVGEQFF.

The CDR3 here is CASSQDGGPPGTQYF. The CDR3 bases are TGCGCCAGCAGCCAAGACGGTGGGCCCCCTGGTACCCAGTACTTC. The chain is built from TRBV4-1 and TRBJ2-5, with D unresolved. Germline V CDR1 and CDR2: MGHRA, YSYEKL. Trimming took off 0 bases at V and 8 bases at J, with 16 bases between the two ends. The CDR3 has 15 residues.

CDR3: CASSQGRREVQETQYF. The CDR3 bases are TGTGCCAGCAGCCAAGGCAGGAGGGAGGTCCAAGAGACCCAGTACTTC. This sequence joins TRBV4-2 and TRBJ2-5, with D tentatively TRBD2 (6 bases). Deletions cut 1 base from V and 1 base from J, with 13 bases between. Germline CDR1 is LGHNA and CDR2 is YNFKEQ. This CDR3 is built from 16 residues.

V and J are TRBV28 and TRBJ2-7; D remains unclear. Trimming took 3 bases from V and 7 from J, leaving 7 bases between them. Per germline, CDR1 MDHEN and CDR2 SYDVKM. This CDR3 comprises 11 residues. This CDR3 reads CASSFSWEQYF. The CDR3 nucleotides read TGTGCCAGCAGTTTTAGCTGGGAGCAGTACTTC.

This chain joins TRBV2 and TRBJ1-2, with D possibly TRBD1 on 5 matching bases. From germline, CDR1 is SNHLY and CDR2 FYNNEI. Trimming took 6 bases from V and 0 from J, leaving 11 bases between them. The CDR3 consists of 14 residues. This CDR3 reads CASSTGLANYGYTF. The CDR3 DNA sequence: TGTGCCAGCAGCACAGGTCTTGCTAACTATGGCTACACCTTC.

The chain combines TRBV13 with TRBJ1-1; possibly TRBD1 for D (5 bases). Trimming shortened V by 5 bases and J by 3 bases, and 13 bases separated the two germline ends. The CDR3 is 14 residues long. Germline loops: CDR1 PRHDT, CDR2 FYEKMQ (reference sequence). Here the CDR3 reads CASSPDRGYTEAFF. The CDR3, as DNA: TGTGCCAGCAGCCCCGACCGGGGGTACACTGAAGCTTTCTTT.